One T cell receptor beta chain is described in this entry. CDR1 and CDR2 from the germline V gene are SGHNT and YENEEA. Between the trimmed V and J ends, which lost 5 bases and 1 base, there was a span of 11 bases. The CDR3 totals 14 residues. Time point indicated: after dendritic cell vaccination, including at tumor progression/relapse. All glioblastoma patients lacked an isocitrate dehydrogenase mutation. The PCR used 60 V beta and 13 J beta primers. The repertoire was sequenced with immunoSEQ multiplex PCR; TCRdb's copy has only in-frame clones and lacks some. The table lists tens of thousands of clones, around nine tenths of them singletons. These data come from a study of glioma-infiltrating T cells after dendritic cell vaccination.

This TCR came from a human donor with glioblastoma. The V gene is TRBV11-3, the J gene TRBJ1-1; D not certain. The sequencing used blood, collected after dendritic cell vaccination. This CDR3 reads CASSRQSRNTEAFF. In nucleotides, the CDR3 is TGTGCCAGCAGCCGACAAAGTAGGAACACTGAAGCTTTCTTT.